This record looks at one T cell receptor (beta chain) sequence and its context. The data were taken from a study of Graves' ophthalmopathy and Graves' hyperthyroidism. Transcripts of RNA were the source for amplifying TCR beta CDR3 regions. Second-round multiplex PCR came after a first-round RT-PCR that employed HTBI primers. One entry per CDR3 protein results from TCRdb running MiXCR on the multiplex PCR reads. The sample yields almost 750,000 distinct CDR3 sequences, roughly 41% seen once. Germline loops: CDR1 KGHDR, CDR2 SFDVKD. Losses at the gene ends were 3 bases for V and 10 bases for J; bases not matched to a gene: 7. This CDR3 has 14 amino acids.

The sequence came from an adult man with Graves' ophthalmopathy. Source material: peripheral blood. The chain employs TRBV24-1 and TRBJ2-5; TRBD1 aligns across 10 bases. The DNA for the CDR3 is TGTGCCACCAGTGATGGACAGGGGGGTCTGGGCCAGTACTTC. It codes for CATSDGQGGLGQYF.